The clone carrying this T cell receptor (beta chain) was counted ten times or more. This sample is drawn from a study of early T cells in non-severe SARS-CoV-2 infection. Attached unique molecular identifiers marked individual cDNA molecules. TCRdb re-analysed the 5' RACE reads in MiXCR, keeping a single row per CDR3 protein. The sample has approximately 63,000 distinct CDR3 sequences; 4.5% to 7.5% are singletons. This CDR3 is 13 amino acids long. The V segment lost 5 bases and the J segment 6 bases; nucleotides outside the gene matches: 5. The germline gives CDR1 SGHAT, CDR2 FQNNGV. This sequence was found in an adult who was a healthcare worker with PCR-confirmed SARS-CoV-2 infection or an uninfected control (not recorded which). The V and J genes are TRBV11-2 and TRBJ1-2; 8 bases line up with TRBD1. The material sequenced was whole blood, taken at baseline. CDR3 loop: CASSTDRADGYTF. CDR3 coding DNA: TGTGCCAGCAGCACGGACAGGGCGGATGGCTACACCTTC.